This T cell receptor (beta chain) emerged from a study of CD8 T cells in ankylosing spondylitis. Study observations and caveats: Enrichment of disease-linked clones was reportedly significant in matched ankylosing spondylitis synovial fluid. Ankylosing spondylitis blood appeared to be characterized by a TCR beta motif of eight highly homologous variants.

A word on this clonotype: Its specificity is not known.

V lost 6 bases to trimming and J lost 0 bases; unmatched junction nucleotides: 9. The CDR3 runs 15 residues. The germline gives CDR1 DFQATT, CDR2 SNEGSKA (reference sequence). Researchers built TCR beta libraries using quantitative 5'-RACE with molecular barcodes. Each CDR3 protein is one row after TCRdb ran MiXCR on the 5' RACE reads. Of some 840,000 distinct CDR3 sequences listed, approximately 10% are singletons. V gene TRBV20-1 combines with J gene TRBJ2-3; 7 bases are shared with TRBD2. What was sequenced was blood, either unsorted or a sorted T cell fraction (not recorded which). The receptor's source is a male donor with ankylosing spondylitis. CDR3 amino acids: CSATQLAESTDTQYF. The CDR3 DNA reads as TGCAGTGCGACCCAGCTAGCGGAGAGCACAGATACGCAGTATTTT.